The clone carrying this TCR beta chain has a handful of counts. This sample is drawn from a study of T cell changes during pregnancy in multiple sclerosis. TCRdb keeps only in-frame clones here, not all; method: immunoSEQ multiplex PCR. The data show 25,000 to 35,000 clones, over 80% seen once. Unmatched junction bases numbered 8, after V lost 0 bases and J lost 3 bases. The CDR3 totals 17 residues. Germline V gene sequence: CDR1 LGHNA, CDR2 YNFKEQ. The sequence was collected from a female donor with multiple sclerosis, enrolled in a pregnancy study. The gene calls are TRBV4-2 and TRBJ2-3; 8 bases match TRBD2. The specimen was CD8+ T cells from peripheral blood mononuclear cells, collected before pregnancy. In nucleotides, the CDR3 is TGTGCCAGCAGCCAAGACCAGCGGGAGAGTGGAACAGATACGCAGTATTTT. It codes for CASSQDQRESGTDTQYF.